The sequence of this TCR beta chain was determined in a study of blood T cell repertoires in COVID-19. Germline assignment: CDR1 GTSNPN and CDR2 SVGIG (reference sequence). The CDR3 extends over 14 amino acids. The V gene lost 3 bases and the J gene lost 1 base, with 11 bases spanning the gap. Data came from immunoSEQ multiplex PCR; TCRdb stores just in-frame clones and leaves some out. The sample carries some 170,000 clones, roughly 87% recorded once. The chain has TRBV30 and TRBJ2-3; possible D gene TRBD2, 6 bases. The source material was PBMCs or T cells enriched from blood (not recorded which). This clonotype was sampled from a human donor with acute COVID-19. The donor label of this sample is uncertain. CDR3 DNA sequence: TGTGCCTGGAGCGGGGGAGATGGCACAGATACGCAGTATTTT. This translates into CAWSGGDGTDTQYF.